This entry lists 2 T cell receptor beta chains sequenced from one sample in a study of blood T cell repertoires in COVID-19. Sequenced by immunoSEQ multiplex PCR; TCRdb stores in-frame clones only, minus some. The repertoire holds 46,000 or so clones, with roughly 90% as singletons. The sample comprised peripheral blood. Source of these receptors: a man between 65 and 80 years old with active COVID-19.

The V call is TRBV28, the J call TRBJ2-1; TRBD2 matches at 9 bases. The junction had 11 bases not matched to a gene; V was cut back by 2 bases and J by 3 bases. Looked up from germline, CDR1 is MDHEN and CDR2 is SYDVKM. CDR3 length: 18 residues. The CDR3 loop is CASSLDKTSGLHYNEQFF. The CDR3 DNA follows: TGTGCCAGCAGTTTAGATAAAACTAGCGGGCTACACTACAATGAGCAGTTCTTC.

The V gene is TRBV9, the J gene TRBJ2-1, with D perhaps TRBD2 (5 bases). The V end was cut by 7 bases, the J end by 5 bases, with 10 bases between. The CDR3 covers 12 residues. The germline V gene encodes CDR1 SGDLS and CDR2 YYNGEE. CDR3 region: CASLDSDNEQFF. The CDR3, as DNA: TGTGCCAGCCTAGATAGCGACAATGAGCAGTTCTTC.